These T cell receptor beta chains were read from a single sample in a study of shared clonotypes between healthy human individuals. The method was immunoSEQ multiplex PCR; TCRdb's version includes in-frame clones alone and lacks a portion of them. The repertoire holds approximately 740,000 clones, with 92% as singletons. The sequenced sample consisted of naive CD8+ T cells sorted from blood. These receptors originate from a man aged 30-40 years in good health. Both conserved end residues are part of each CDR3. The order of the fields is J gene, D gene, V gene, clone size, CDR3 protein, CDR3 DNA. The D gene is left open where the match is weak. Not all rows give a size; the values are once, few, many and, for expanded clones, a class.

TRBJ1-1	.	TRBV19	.	CASSIGGNTEAFF	TGTGCCAGTAGTATCGGGGGGAACACTGAAGCTTTCTTT
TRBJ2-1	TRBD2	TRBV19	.	CASSRGTSGRIKQFF	TGTGCCAGTAGTAGGGGGACTAGCGGGAGGATTAAGCAGTTCTTC
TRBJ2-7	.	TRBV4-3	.	CASSQDHSLGGEQYF	TGCGCCAGCAGCCAAGATCATAGCCTCGGAGGCGAGCAGTACTTC
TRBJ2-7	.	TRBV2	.	CASVTIYEQYF	TGTGCCAGCGTAACTATCTACGAGCAGTACTTC
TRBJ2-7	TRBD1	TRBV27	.	CASTTWDRGLYEQYF	TGTGCCAGCACCACTTGGGACAGGGGGTTGTACGAGCAGTACTTC
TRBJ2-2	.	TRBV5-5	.	CASSLFTGELFF	TGTGCCAGCAGCTTGTTCACCGGGGAGCTGTTTTTT
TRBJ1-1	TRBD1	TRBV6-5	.	CASSSRGLNTEAFF	TGTGCCAGCAGTTCGAGGGGGCTCAACACTGAAGCTTTCTTT
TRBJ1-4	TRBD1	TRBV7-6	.	CASRQQGHSEKLFF	TGTGCCAGCAGACAACAGGGGCACAGTGAAAAACTGTTTTTT
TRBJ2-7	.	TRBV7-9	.	CASSSGDSSYEQYF	TGTGCCAGCAGTTCGGGGGACTCCTCCTACGAGCAGTACTTC
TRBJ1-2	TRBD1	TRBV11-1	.	CASSSSRDRFGYGYTF	TGTGCCAGCAGCTCGTCCCGGGACAGGTTCGGCTATGGCTACACCTTC
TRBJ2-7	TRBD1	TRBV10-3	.	CAISNIRDRASEQYF	TGTGCCATCAGTAATATCCGGGACAGGGCGTCCGAGCAGTACTTC
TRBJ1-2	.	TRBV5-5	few	CASGKGIDNYGYTF	TGTGCCAGCGGAAAGGGTATCGATAACTATGGCTACACCTTC
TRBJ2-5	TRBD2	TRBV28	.	CASSATSGWETQYF	TGTGCCAGCAGTGCGACTAGCGGGTGGGAGACCCAGTACTTC
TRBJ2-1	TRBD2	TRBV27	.	CASSLSGGPGNEQFF	TGTGCCAGCAGTTTATCGGGAGGGCCTGGGAATGAGCAGTTCTTC
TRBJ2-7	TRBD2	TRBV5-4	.	CASSPRAGAAYEQYF	TGTGCCAGCAGCCCGCGGGCGGGAGCGGCCTACGAGCAGTACTTC
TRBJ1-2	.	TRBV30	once	CAWSASAIGYTF	TGTGCCTGGAGTGCCAGTGCTATTGGCTACACCTTC
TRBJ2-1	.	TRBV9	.	CASSVEISGGNYNEQFF	TGTGCCAGCAGCGTAGAAATATCAGGCGGGAACTACAATGAGCAGTTCTTC
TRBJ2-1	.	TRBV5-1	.	CASSPEWNEQFF	TGCGCCAGCAGCCCGGAGTGGAATGAGCAGTTCTTC
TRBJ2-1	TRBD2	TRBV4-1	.	CASSRLTSGSHLEQFF	TGCGCCAGCAGCCGATTGACTAGCGGGAGTCATTTAGAGCAGTTCTTC
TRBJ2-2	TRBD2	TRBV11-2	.	CASFDELATSRSTGELFF	TGTGCCAGCTTCGACGAACTAGCGACAAGTAGGAGCACCGGGGAGCTGTTTTTT
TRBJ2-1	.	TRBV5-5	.	CASSLYNEQFF	TGTGCCAGCAGCTTGTACAATGAGCAGTTCTTC
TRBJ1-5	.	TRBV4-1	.	CASSQEVVGYQPQHF	TGCGCCAGCAGCCAAGAGGTAGTGGGGTATCAGCCCCAGCATTTT
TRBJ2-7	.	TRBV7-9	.	CASSLYSGGFYEQYF	TGTGCCAGCAGCTTATATTCGGGGGGCTTCTACGAGCAGTACTTC
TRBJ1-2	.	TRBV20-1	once	CSARSNYGYTF	TGCAGTGCTAGGTCAAACTATGGCTACACCTTC
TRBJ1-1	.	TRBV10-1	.	CASSESFRGADTEAFF	TGCGCCAGCAGTGAGTCTTTTCGGGGGGCTGACACTGAAGCTTTCTTT
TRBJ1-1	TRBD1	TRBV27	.	CASSFQNRGMNTEAFF	TGTGCCAGCAGTTTCCAAAACAGGGGAATGAACACTGAAGCTTTCTTT
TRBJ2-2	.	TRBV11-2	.	CASSFGSANTGELFF	TGTGCCAGCAGCTTTGGGTCCGCGAACACCGGGGAGCTGTTTTTT
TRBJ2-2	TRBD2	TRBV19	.	CASTRWGGNTGELFF	TGTGCCAGTACCCGTTGGGGGGGTAACACCGGGGAGCTGTTTTTT
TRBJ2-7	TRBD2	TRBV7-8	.	CASSAGSSGGSLGQYF	TGTGCCAGCAGCGCCGGCTCTAGCGGGGGTTCCCTCGGGCAGTACTTC